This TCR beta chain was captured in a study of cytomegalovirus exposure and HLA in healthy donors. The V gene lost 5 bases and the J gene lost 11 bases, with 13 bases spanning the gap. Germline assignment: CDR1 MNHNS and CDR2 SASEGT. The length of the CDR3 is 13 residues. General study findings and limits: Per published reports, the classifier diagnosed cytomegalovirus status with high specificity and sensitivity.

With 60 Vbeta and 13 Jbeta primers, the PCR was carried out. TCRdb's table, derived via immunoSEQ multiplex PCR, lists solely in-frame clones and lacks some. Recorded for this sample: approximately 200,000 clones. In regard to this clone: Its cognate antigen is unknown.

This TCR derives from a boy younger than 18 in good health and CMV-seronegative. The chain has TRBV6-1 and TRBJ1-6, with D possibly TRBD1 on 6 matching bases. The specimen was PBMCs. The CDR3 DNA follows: TGTGCCAGCAGTAACAGGGCCGAGGCACCCCTCCACTTT. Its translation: CASSNRAEAPLHF.